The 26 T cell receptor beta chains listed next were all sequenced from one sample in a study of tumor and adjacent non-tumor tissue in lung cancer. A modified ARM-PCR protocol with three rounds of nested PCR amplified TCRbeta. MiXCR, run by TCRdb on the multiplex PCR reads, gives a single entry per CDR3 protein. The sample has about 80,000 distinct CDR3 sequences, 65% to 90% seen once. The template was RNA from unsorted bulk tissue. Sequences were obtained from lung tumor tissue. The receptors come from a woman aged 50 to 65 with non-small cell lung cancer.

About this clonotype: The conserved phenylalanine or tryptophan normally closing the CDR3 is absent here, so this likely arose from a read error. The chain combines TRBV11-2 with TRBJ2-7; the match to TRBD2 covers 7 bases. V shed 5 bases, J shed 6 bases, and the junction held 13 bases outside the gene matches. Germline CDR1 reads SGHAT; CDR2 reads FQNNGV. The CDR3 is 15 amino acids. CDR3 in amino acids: CASSPWASGSLEQYL. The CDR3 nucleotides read TGTGCCAGCAGCCCTTGGGCTAGCGGTTCCCTCGAGCAGTACTTA.

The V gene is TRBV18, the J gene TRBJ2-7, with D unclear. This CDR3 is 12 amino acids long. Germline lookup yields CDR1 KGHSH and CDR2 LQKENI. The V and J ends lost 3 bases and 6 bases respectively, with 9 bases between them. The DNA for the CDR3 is TGTGCCAGCTCACCGAGTTTGCCCGAGCAGTACTTC. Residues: CASSPSLPEQYF.

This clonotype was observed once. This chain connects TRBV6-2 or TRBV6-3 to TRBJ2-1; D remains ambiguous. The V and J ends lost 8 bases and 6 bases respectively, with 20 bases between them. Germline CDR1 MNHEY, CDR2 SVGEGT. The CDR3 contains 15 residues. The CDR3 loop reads CASGRPELPSNEQFF. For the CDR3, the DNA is TGTGCCAGCGGACGTCCGGAACTCCCATCCAATGAGCAGTTCTTC.

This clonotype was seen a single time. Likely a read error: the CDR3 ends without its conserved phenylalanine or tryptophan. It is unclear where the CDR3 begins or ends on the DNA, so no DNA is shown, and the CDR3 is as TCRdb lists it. The CDR3 loop is CASTNPGTGELLS. The genes are TRBV6-1 and TRBJ2-2; the table's D gene call, TRBD1, was not cross checked with the DNA. Looked up from germline, CDR1 is MNHNS and CDR2 is SASEGT. The CDR3 totals 13 residues, both ends included.

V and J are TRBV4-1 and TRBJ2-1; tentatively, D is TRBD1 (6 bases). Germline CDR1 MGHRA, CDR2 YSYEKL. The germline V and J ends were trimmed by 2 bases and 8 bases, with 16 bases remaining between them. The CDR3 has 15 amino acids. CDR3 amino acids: CASSQWGTWVDEQFF. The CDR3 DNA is TGCGCCAGCAGCCAATGGGGGACATGGGTTGATGAGCAGTTCTTC.

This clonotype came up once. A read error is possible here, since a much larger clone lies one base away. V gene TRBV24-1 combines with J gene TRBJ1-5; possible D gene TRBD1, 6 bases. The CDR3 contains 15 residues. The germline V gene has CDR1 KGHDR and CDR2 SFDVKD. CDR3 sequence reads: CATSDRTVSNQPEHF. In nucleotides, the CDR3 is TGTGCCACCAGTGATCGGACAGTTAGCAATCAGCCCGAGCATTTT.

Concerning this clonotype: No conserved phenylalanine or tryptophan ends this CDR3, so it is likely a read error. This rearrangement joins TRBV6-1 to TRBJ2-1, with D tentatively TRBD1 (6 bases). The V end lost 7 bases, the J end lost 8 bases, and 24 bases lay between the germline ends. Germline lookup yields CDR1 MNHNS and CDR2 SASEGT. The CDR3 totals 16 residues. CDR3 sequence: CASKNITGSFVDEQFL. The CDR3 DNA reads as TGTGCCAGCAAGAACATAACAGGGTCCTTTGTGGATGAGCAGTTCCTC.

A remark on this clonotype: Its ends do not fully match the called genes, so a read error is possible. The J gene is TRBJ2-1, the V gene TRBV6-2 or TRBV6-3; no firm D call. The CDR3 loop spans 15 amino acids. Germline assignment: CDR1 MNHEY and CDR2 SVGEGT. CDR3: CGSSQSPDPYNERFF. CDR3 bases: TGTGGCAGCAGTCAGAGCCCCGACCCATACAATGAGCGGTTCTTC.

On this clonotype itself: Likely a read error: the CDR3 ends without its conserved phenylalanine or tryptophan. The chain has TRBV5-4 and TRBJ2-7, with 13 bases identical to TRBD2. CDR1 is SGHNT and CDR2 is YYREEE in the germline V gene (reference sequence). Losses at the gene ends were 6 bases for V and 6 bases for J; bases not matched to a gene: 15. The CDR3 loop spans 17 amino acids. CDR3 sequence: CASNLGLAGFQRGEQYI. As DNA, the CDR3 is TGTGCCAGCAACCTGGGACTAGCGGGATTCCAAAGAGGCGAGCAGTACATC.

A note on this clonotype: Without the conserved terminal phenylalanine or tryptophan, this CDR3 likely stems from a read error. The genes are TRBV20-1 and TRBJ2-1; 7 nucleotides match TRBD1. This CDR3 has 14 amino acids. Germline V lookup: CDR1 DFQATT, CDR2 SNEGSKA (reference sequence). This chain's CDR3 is CGDRDLDLRGQQFL. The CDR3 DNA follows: TGCGGTGATAGAGATCTTGATTTGAGGGGGCAACAGTTCTTG.

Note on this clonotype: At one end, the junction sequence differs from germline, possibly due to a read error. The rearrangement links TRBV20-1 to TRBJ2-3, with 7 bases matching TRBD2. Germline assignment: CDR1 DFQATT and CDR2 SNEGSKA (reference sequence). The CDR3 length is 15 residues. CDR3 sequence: CCARKLSGGTDTQYF. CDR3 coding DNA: TGCTGTGCTAGGAAACTATCGGGAGGTACAGATACGCAGTATTTT.

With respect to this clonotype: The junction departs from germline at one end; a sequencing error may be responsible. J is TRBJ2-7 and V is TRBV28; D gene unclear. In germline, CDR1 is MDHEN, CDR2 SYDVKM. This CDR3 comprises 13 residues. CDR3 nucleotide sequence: TGTGCCAGCAGAAGTACTGGCTCCTACGAGCAATACTTC. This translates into CASRSTGSYEQYF.

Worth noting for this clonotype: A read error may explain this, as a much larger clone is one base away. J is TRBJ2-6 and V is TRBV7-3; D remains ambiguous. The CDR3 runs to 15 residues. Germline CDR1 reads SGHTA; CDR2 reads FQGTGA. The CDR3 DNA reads TGTGTCAGCAGCTTAGACATAGCTGGGGCCAACGTCCTGACTTTC. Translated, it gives CVSSLDIAGANVLTF.

This chain's CDR3 is CSTRSGGAYEQYF. In DNA, the CDR3 is TGCAGTACTCGTTCGGGGGGGGCCTACGAGCAGTACTTC. The chain carries TRBV20-1 and TRBJ2-7, with 8 bases identical to TRBD2. The germline CDR1 and CDR2 sequences are DFQATT and SNEGSKA (reference sequence). The CDR3 length is 13 residues. V shed 8 bases, J shed 2 bases, and the junction held 8 bases outside the gene matches.

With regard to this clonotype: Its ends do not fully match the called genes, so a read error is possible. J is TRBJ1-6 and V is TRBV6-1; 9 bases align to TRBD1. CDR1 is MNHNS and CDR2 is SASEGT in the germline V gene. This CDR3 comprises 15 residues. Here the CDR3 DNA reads TGTACCATCAGTGAACAGGGGGCGAATAACTCACCCCTCCACTTT. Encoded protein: CTISEQGANNSPLHF.

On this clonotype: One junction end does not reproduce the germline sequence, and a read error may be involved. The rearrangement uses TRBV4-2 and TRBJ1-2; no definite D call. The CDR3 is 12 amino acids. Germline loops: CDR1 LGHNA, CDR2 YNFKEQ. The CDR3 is CAAPPGDYGHTF. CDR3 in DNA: TGTGCCGCTCCCCCCGGCGACTATGGCCACACCTTC.

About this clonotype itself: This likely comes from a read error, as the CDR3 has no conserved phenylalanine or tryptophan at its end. CDR3 coding DNA: TGCAGTGCCCGGGGGGAGCGGAACTCCTACGAACAGTACTGC. It specifies CSARGERNSYEQYC. The chain recombines TRBV20-1 with TRBJ2-7, with TRBD2 matching 7 bases. Per germline, CDR1 DFQATT and CDR2 SNEGSKA (reference sequence). CDR3 length: 14 residues.

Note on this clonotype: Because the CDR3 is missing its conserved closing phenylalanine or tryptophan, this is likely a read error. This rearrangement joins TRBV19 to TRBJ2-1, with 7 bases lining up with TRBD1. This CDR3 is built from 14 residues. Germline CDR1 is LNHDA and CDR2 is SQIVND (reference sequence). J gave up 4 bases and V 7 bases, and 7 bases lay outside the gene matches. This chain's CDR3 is CASNRRGTYNEQFI. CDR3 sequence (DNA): TGTGCCAGTAACCGCAGGGGGACGTACAATGAGCAGTTCATC.

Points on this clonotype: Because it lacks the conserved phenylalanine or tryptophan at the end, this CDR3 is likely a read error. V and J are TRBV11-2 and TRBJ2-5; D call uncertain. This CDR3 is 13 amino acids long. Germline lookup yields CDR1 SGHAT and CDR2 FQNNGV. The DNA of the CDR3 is TGTGCCGGCGGCGACGCAGGTGTAGAGAACCAGTACCTC. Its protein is CAGGDAGVENQYL.

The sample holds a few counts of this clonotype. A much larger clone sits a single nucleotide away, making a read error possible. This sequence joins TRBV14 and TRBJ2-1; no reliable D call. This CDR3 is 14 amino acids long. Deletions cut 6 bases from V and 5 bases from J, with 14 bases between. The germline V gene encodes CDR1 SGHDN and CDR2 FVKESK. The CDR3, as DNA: TGTGCCAGCAGATCCGGGTCAGAAAACAATGAGCAGTTCTTC. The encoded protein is CASRSGSENNEQFF.

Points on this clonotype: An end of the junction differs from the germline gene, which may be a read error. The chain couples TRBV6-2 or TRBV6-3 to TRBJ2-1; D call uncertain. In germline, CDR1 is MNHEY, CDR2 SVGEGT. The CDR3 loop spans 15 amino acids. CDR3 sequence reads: CTSSYRRRSYDEQFF. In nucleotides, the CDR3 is TGTACCAGCAGTTACCGTCGGCGCTCCTACGATGAGCAGTTCTTC.

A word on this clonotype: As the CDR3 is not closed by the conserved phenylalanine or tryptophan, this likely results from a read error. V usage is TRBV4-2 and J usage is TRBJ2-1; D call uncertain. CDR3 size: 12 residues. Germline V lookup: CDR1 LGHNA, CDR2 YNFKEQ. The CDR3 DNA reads TGTGTCAGCAGCCAAGAGTACGGAGAGCAGTTCGTC. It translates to CVSSQEYGEQFV.

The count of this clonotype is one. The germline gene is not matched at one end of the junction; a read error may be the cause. In DNA form, the CDR3 reads TGTGCCTGGAGTGTACTCAATGAGCAGCCCTTC. It is translated as CAWSVLNEQPF. The rearrangement links TRBV30 to TRBJ2-1; D is undetermined. This CDR3 is built from 11 residues. CDR1 and CDR2 from the germline V gene are GTSNPN and SVGIG (reference sequence). Filled out from reference TRBV30 and TRBJ2-1, the complete variable domain reads SQTIHQWPATLVQPVGSPLSLECTVEGTSNPNLYWYRQAAGRGLQLLFYSVGIGQISSEVPQNLSASRPQDRQFILSSKKLLLSDSGFYLCAWSVLNEQPFGPGTRLTVL.

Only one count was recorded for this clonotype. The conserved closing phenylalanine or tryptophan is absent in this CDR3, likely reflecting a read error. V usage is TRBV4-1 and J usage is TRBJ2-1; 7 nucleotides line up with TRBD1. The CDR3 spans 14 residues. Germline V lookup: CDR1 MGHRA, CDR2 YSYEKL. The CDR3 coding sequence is TGCGCCAGCGGCCAGGAACAGGGGACGCATGAGCAGTTCCTC. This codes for CASGQEQGTHEQFL.

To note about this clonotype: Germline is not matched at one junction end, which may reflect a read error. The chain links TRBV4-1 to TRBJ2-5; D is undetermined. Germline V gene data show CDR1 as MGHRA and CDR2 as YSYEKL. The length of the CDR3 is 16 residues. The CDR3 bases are TGCGCGAGCAGCCAAGCCACGAGGAACGACCAAGAGACCGAGTACTTC. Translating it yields CASSQATRNDQETEYF.

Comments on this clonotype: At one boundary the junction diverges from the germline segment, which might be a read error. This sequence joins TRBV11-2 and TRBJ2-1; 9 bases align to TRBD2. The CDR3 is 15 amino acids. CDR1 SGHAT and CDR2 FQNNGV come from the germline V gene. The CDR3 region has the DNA TGTGCCATCAGCCGGGGACTAGCTATGAGCATTGAGCAGTTCTTC. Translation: CAISRGLAMSIEQFF.